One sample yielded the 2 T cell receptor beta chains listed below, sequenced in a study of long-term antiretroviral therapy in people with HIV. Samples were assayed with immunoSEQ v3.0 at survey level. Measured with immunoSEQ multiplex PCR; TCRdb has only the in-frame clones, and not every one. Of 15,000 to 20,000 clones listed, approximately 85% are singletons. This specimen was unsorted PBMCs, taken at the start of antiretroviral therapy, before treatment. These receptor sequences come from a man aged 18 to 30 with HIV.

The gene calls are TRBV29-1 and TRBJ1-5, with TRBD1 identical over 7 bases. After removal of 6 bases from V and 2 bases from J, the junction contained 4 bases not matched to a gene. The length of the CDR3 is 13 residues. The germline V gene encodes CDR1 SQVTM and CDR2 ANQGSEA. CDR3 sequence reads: CSVVGQGNQPQHF. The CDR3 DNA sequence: TGCAGCGTCGTTGGACAGGGCAATCAGCCCCAGCATTTT. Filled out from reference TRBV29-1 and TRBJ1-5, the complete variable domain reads SAVISQKPSRDICQRGTSLTIQCQVDSQVTMMFWYRQQPGQSLTLIATANQGSEATYESGFVIDKFPISRPNLTFSTLTVSNMSPEDSSIYLCSVVGQGNQPQHFGDGTRLSIL.

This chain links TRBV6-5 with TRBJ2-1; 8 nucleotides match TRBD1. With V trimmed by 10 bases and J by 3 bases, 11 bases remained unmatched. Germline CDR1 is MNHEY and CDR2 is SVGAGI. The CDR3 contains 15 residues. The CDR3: CATRGSGQGYNEQFF. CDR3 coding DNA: TGTGCCACCCGGGGTAGCGGACAGGGCTACAATGAGCAGTTCTTC.